The 16 T cell receptor beta chains presented below share a single source sample, sequenced in a study of T cell changes during pregnancy in multiple sclerosis. Some clones are missing from TCRdb's copy, which holds only in-frame ones; the method was immunoSEQ multiplex PCR. The sample has tens of thousands of clones; 85% to 95% are singletons. Sequencing was performed on peripheral blood, taken after pregnancy. Receptors were obtained from a female donor with multiple sclerosis, enrolled in a pregnancy study.

The chain couples TRBV2 to TRBJ2-1; 8 bases agree with TRBD2. The germline CDR1 and CDR2 sequences are SNHLY and FYNNEI. After removal of 10 bases from V and 7 bases from J, the junction contained 12 bases not matched to a gene. The CDR3 length is 14 residues. The CDR3 reads CATTGTRSGNEQFF. The CDR3, as DNA: TGTGCCACCACCGGGACTAGATCGGGAAATGAGCAGTTCTTC.

The chain combines TRBV7-9 with TRBJ2-7; 7 bases are shared with TRBD1. J gave up 2 bases and V 5 bases, and 3 bases lay outside the gene matches. The germline V gene encodes CDR1 SEHNR and CDR2 FQNEAQ (reference sequence). This CDR3 region has 13 residues. The CDR3 sequence: CASSRGQTYEQYF. The CDR3 coding sequence is TGTGCCAGCAGCCGGGGACAGACCTACGAGCAGTACTTC.

The gene calls are TRBV12-5 and TRBJ2-1, with D tentatively TRBD2 (6 bases). Germline CDR1 LGHNT, CDR2 FRNRAP. V lost 4 bases, J lost 7 bases, and 20 bases lay in between. CDR3 length: 16 amino acids. The CDR3, as DNA: TGTGCTAGTGGTTCGCCCGAGCGGGCGGCGTGGAATGAGCAGTTCTTC. Translated, it gives CASGSPERAAWNEQFF.

The chain joins TRBV4-3 to TRBJ1-1; no firm D call. The CDR3 sequence is 16 residues long. In germline, CDR1 is LGHNA, CDR2 YSLEER. With 0 bases removed from V and 0 bases from J, the gap between germline ends came to 11 bases. CDR3 nucleotide sequence: TGCGCCAGCAGCCAAGATCTTGCAGGCATGAACACTGAAGCTTTCTTT. Translated, it gives CASSQDLAGMNTEAFF.

This clone appeared once. The chain has TRBV29-1 and TRBJ2-1; 8 bases fit TRBD1. The ends lost 6 bases at V and 5 bases at J; junction bases unmatched: 18. Per germline, CDR1 SQVTM and CDR2 ANQGSEA. The CDR3 has 17 amino acids. CDR3 sequence reads: CSVLKPTVGQVHNEQFF. The CDR3 DNA reads as TGCAGCGTCTTGAAGCCTACTGTGGGACAGGTACACAATGAGCAGTTCTTC.

The chain carries TRBV29-1 and TRBJ1-6, with a possible D match to TRBD1 (5 bases). Germline V CDR1 and CDR2: SQVTM, ANQGSEA. The CDR3 is 16 residues long. V lost 3 bases and J 2 bases, leaving 14 bases between the germline ends. The CDR3 protein is CSVEEGTRAYNSPLHF. Here the CDR3 DNA reads TGCAGCGTTGAGGAAGGGACTCGGGCCTATAATTCACCCCTCCACTTT. Supplemented by reference TRBV29-1 and TRBJ1-6, the full variable domain reads SAVISQKPSRDICQRGTSLTIQCQVDSQVTMMFWYRQQPGQSLTLIATANQGSEATYESGFVIDKFPISRPNLTFSTLTVSNMSPEDSSIYLCSVEEGTRAYNSPLHFGNGTRLTVT.

The chain couples TRBV2 to TRBJ2-7, with D possibly being TRBD1 (5 bases). V was trimmed by 4 bases and J by 2 bases, leaving 9 bases between them. The germline CDR1 and CDR2 sequences are SNHLY and FYNNEI. The CDR3 sequence is 13 residues long. DNA of the CDR3: TGTGCCAGCAGTGTTGACAGAACCTACGAGCAGTACTTC. As protein: CASSVDRTYEQYF. Based on the CDR3 plus reference TRBV2 and TRBJ2-7, the full variable domain is EPEVTQTPSHQVTQMGQEVILRCVPISNHLYFYWYRQILGQKVEFLVSFYNNEISEKSEIFDDQFSVERPDGSNFTLKIRSTKLEDSAMYFCASSVDRTYEQYFGPGTRLTVT.

This clone was recorded many times. The chain has TRBV27 and TRBJ1-1; no clear D. Germline V gene data show CDR1 as MNHEY and CDR2 as SMNVEV (reference sequence). The CDR3 runs to 13 residues. Trimming removed 2 bases at V and 1 base at J, with 5 bases between. CDR3 nucleotides: TGTGCCAGCAGTTTACTAGCGAACACTGAAGCTTTCTTT. Its protein is CASSLLANTEAFF.

The genes are TRBV19 and TRBJ2-5, with 7 bases fitting TRBD1. Germline V gene sequence: CDR1 LNHDA, CDR2 SQIVND (reference sequence). Unmatched junction bases numbered 15, after V lost 6 bases and J lost 5 bases. The CDR3 is 16 amino acids. CDR3 in DNA: TGTGCCAGTAGCGCAACAGGAAGGGGGCGGTTGGAGACCCAGTACTTC. This sequence encodes CASSATGRGRLETQYF.

V usage is TRBV4-2 and J usage is TRBJ2-2, with D perhaps matching TRBD2 (7 bases). V was clipped by 0 bases and J by 7 bases, with 18 bases between them. Germline lookup yields CDR1 LGHNA and CDR2 YNFKEQ. The CDR3 has 17 amino acids. Here the CDR3 reads CASSQDHKGGVVGELFF. The DNA for the CDR3 is TGTGCCAGCAGCCAAGATCACAAGGGGGGGGTGGTCGGGGAGCTGTTTTTT.

The J gene is TRBJ2-7, the V gene TRBV7-9; TRBD2 is a possible D gene (6 bases). From germline, CDR1 is SEHNR and CDR2 FQNEAQ (reference sequence). The CDR3 contains 16 residues. The germline V and J ends were trimmed by 4 bases and 4 bases, with 20 bases remaining between them. DNA for the CDR3: TGTGCCAGCAGCTCACCAATGGGGCGGGGACGGTACGAGCAGTACTTC. The encoded protein is CASSSPMGRGRYEQYF.

This rearrangement joins TRBV5-6 to TRBJ1-2, with TRBD1 matching 10 bases. The V and J ends lost 4 bases and 8 bases, in that order; junction bases with no gene match: 5. The CDR3 runs to 13 residues. From germline, CDR1 is SGHDT and CDR2 YYEEEE. The CDR3 reads CASSPDRGHGYTF. Here the CDR3 DNA reads TGTGCCAGCAGCCCAGACAGGGGGCACGGCTACACCTTC.

The chain combines TRBV11-2 with TRBJ2-7; 7 bases line up with TRBD2. Germline-derived CDR1 and CDR2 are SGHAT and FQNNGV. CDR3 length: 14 residues. V was clipped by 4 bases and J by 0 bases; unmatched bases: 3. The CDR3 bases are TGTGCCAGCAGCTCACTAGCGTTCTCCTACGAGCAGTACTTC. The encoded protein is CASSSLAFSYEQYF.

This chain links TRBV5-1 with TRBJ2-3; TRBD1 is a possible D gene (6 bases). CDR3 length equals 15 residues. The ends were cut back, 0 bases at V and 0 bases at J, with 8 bases in the middle. Germline CDR1 SGHRS, CDR2 YFSETQ. CDR3 sequence reads: CASSLGGGSTDTQYF. In DNA, the CDR3 is TGCGCCAGCAGCTTGGGAGGGGGTAGCACAGATACGCAGTATTTT. The whole variable domain, filled in from reference TRBV5-1 and TRBJ2-3, reads KAGVTQTPRYLIKTRGQQVTLSCSPISGHRSVSWYQQTPGQGLQFLFEYFSETQRNKGNFPGRFSGRQFSNSRSEMNVSTLELGDSALYLCASSLGGGSTDTQYFGPGTRLTVL.

The V and J genes are TRBV25-1 and TRBJ2-7, with 9 positions matching TRBD1. Germline V gene lookup returns CDR1 MGHDK and CDR2 SYGVNS. The CDR3 runs 13 residues. V lost 7 bases and J lost 2; bases outside the gene matches: 3. CDR3 region: CASTGQGPYEQYF. As DNA, the CDR3 is TGTGCCAGCACGGGACAGGGCCCCTACGAGCAGTACTTC.

The genes are TRBV25-1 and TRBJ1-1; no firm D call. The V and J ends lost 7 bases and 0 bases respectively, with 9 bases between them. The CDR3 covers 13 residues. Germline-derived CDR1 and CDR2 are MGHDK and SYGVNS. CDR3 coding DNA: TGTGCCAGCACCTTACAGCTGAACACTGAAGCTTTCTTT. Its translation is CASTLQLNTEAFF.